The next 13 T cell receptor beta chains were all read from a single sample in a study of blood T cells in healthy people across ages. Using a J-beta primer mix together with a sample-barcoded 5' primer, a second PCR was run for about 6 to 12 cycles. TCRdb re-derived calls from the 5' RACE reads in MiXCR, one entry per CDR3 protein. The sample lists 760,000 or so distinct CDR3 sequences, 20% to 25% occurring once. This sample also appeared in a second study, on T cells of mothers and their children.

The source material was blood. The receptor set was obtained from a boy aged 5-17 years in good health.

This clonotype was seen a single time. This chain connects TRBV5-1 to TRBJ2-3, with 9 bases lining up with TRBD2. V shed 4 bases, J shed 2 bases, and the junction held 5 bases outside the gene matches. The germline V gene has CDR1 SGHRS and CDR2 YFSETQ. This CDR3 has 15 amino acids. The chain's CDR3 is CASSTVAGATDTQYF. CDR3 nucleotides: TGCGCCAGCAGCACTGTAGCGGGGGCCACAGATACGCAGTATTTT.

This clonotype appeared many times. The chain couples TRBV5-1 to TRBJ2-5; D may be TRBD1 or TRBD2 (5 bases each). Deletions cut 4 bases from V and 2 bases from J, with 12 bases between. This CDR3 has 14 amino acids. Germline CDR1 reads SGHRS; CDR2 reads YFSETQ. The CDR3 spells CASSVGTEQETQYF. As DNA, the CDR3 is TGCGCCAGCAGCGTGGGGACGGAGCAAGAGACCCAGTACTTC.

V and J are TRBV7-8 and TRBJ1-2, with 9 bases aligning to TRBD1. From germline, CDR1 is SGHVS and CDR2 FQNEAQ. J lost 4 bases, V lost 5 bases, and 5 bases had no gene match. The CDR3 loop spans 14 amino acids. CDR3: CASSQQGASYGYTF. In DNA form, the CDR3 reads TGTGCCAGCAGCCAACAGGGGGCAAGCTATGGCTACACCTTC.

The chain joins TRBV28 to TRBJ2-5; the match to TRBD2 covers 11 bases. The better agreement between TRBJ2-7 and the DNA end casts doubt on the J call. This CDR3 comprises 15 residues. Germline V gene data show CDR1 as MDHEN and CDR2 as SYDVKM. The CDR3 DNA is TGTGCCAGCAGCCCTTATTTAGCGGGAGGGAGCGAGCAGTACTTC. Protein product: CASSPYLAGGSEQYF.

The chain combines TRBV29-1 with TRBJ2-1; either TRBD1 or TRBD2 may supply D (5 bases each). V dropped 6 bases and J dropped 8 bases, with 14 bases sitting between them. The CDR3 length is 12 residues. In germline, CDR1 is SQVTM, CDR2 ANQGSEA. The DNA of the CDR3 is TGCAGCGTCCTGAAGAGGGGTTATGAGCAGTTCTTC. Amino acids: CSVLKRGYEQFF.

The chain uses TRBV6-5 and TRBJ2-7; unclear D gene. Germline values: CDR1 MNHEY, CDR2 SVGAGI. The CDR3 sequence is 13 residues long. The V end was cut by 3 bases, the J end by 3 bases, with 9 bases between. CDR3 in amino acids: CASSYAARYEQYF. CDR3 in DNA: TGTGCCAGCAGTTATGCCGCTCGCTACGAGCAGTACTTC.

This chain uses TRBV29-1 with TRBJ1-3, with a tentative D call TRBD1 (5 bases). The CDR3 is 16 amino acids. The V gene's germline CDR1 is SQVTM and CDR2 ANQGSEA. V was shortened by 4 bases and J by 0 bases, with 16 bases between the two germline ends. In DNA form, the CDR3 reads TGCAGCGTTGTATTCGGGGGGAGAAGCTCTGGAAACACCATATATTTT. Its translation is CSVVFGGRSSGNTIYF.

This clonotype was counted between two and nine times. The V call is TRBV20-1, the J call TRBJ2-4; TRBD2 might be the D (6 bases). This CDR3 is 15 amino acids long. V shed 1 base and J shed 0 bases, with 10 bases lying between them. CDR1 and CDR2 (germline): DFQATT, SNEGSKA (reference sequence). The CDR3 region is CSARGRLVAKNIQYF. Here the CDR3 DNA reads TGCAGTGCTAGAGGCCGACTAGTAGCCAAAAACATTCAGTACTTC.

In its sample, this clonotype was seen a few times. The V gene is TRBV12-3 or TRBV12-4, the J gene TRBJ2-5, with 10 positions matching TRBD1. With V trimmed by 6 bases and J by 4 bases, 5 bases remained unmatched. CDR3 size: 14 residues. CDR3 bases: TGTGCCAGCAGGGAGACAGGGGGCGGAGAGACCCAGTACTTC. Its translation is CASRETGGGETQYF.

The V call is TRBV5-1, the J call TRBJ2-7; D possibly corresponds to TRBD1 (5 bases). The CDR3 consists of 14 residues. Germline V gene lookup returns CDR1 SGHRS and CDR2 YFSETQ. Between the trimmed V and J ends, which lost 4 bases and 2 bases, there was a span of 13 bases. The CDR3 region is CASSPTTAAYEQYF. The CDR3 DNA reads as TGCGCCAGCAGCCCCACGACAGCAGCCTACGAGCAGTACTTC.

This clonotype was recorded a few times. The chain recombines TRBV7-2 with TRBJ2-3; TRBD1 might be the D (5 bases). V lost 3 bases, J lost 1 base, and 11 bases lay in between. The V gene's germline CDR1 is SGHTA and CDR2 FQGNSA. The CDR3 length is 15 residues. CDR3: CASSFQGGGTDTQYF. CDR3 sequence (DNA): TGTGCCAGCAGCTTCCAGGGTGGGGGCACAGATACGCAGTATTTT. Full variable domain (rest looked up from reference TRBV7-2 and TRBJ2-3): GAGVSQSPSNKVTEKGKDVELRCDPISGHTALYWYRQSLGQGLEFLIYFQGNSAPDKSGLPSDRFSAERTGGSVSTLTIQRTQQEDSAVYLCASSFQGGGTDTQYFGPGTRLTVL.

There are a few counts of this clonotype. The rearrangement joins TRBV11-2 to TRBJ2-7; D uncertain. Trimming cost V 0 bases and J 4 bases, with 13 bases left between them. Germline V gives CDR1 SGHAT, CDR2 FQNNGV. The CDR3 totals 15 residues. In nucleotides, the CDR3 is TGTGCCAGCAGCTTAGAGGTGGAAGTGTGGTACGAGCAGTACTTC. Translation gives CASSLEVEVWYEQYF.

This clonotype came up a few times. V is TRBV28 and J is TRBJ1-2; no firm D call. V lost 0 bases and J lost 8, with 10 bases in between. This CDR3 has 13 residues. CDR1 and CDR2 (germline): MDHEN, SYDVKM. CDR3 DNA: TGTGCCAGCAGTTTATGGGAGGAAGACGGCTACACCTTC. As protein: CASSLWEEDGYTF.